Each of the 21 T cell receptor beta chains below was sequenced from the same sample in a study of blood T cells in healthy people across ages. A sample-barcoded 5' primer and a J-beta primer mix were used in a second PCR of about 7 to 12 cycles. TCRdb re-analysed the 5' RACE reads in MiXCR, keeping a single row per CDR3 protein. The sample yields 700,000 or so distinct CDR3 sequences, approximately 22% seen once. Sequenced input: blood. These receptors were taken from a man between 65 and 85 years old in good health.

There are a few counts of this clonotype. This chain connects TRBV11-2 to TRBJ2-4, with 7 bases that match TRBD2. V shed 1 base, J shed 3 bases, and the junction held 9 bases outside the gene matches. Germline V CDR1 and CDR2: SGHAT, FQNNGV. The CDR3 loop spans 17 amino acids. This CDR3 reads CASSLVAGDLFKNIQYF. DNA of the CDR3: TGTGCCAGCAGCTTAGTCGCGGGGGATTTATTCAAAAACATTCAGTACTTC.

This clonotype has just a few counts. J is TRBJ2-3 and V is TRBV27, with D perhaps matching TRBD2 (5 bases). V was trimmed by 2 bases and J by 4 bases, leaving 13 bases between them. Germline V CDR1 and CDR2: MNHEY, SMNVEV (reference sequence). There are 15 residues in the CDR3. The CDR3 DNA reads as TGTGCCAGCAGTTTAAAGTACCTGAGGGCAGATACGCAGTATTTT. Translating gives CASSLKYLRADTQYF.

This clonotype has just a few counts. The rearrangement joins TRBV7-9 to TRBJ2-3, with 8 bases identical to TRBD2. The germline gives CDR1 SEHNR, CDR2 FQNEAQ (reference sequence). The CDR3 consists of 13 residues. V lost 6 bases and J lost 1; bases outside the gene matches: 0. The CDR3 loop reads CASRRGGTDTQYF. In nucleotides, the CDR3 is TGTGCCAGCAGGCGGGGGGGCACAGATACGCAGTATTTT.

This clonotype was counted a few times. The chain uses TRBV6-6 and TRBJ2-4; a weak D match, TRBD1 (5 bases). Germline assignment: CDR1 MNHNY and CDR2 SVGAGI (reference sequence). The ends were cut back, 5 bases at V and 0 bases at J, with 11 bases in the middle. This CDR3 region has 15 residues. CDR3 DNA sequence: TGTGCCAGCAGTGCTATGACAGTAGCCAAAAACATTCAGTACTTC. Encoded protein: CASSAMTVAKNIQYF.

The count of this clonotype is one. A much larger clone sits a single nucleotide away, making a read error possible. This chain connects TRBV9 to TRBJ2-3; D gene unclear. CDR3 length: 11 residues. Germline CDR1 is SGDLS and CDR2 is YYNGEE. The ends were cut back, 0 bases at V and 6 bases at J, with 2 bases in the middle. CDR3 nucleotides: TGTGCCAGCAGCGTAGACGATACGCAGTATTTT. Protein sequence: CASSVDDTQYF.

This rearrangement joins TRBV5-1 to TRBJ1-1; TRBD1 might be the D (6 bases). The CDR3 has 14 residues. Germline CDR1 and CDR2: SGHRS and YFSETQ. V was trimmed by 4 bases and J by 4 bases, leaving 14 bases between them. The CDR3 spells CASSPGAFLTEAFF. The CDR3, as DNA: TGCGCCAGCAGCCCAGGGGCCTTTCTCACTGAAGCTTTCTTT.

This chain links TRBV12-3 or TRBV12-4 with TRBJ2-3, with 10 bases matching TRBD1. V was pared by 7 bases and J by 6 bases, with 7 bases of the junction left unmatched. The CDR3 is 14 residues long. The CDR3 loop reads CASMTGGASDTQYF. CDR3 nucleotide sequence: TGTGCCAGCATGACAGGGGGCGCGTCGGATACGCAGTATTTT.

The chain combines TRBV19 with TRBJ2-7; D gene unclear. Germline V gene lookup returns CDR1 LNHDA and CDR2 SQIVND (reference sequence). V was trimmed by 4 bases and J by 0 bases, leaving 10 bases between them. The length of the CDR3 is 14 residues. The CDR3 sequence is CASSNSGSSYEQYF. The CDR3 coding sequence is TGTGCCAGTAGTAATTCGGGCAGCTCCTACGAGCAGTACTTC.

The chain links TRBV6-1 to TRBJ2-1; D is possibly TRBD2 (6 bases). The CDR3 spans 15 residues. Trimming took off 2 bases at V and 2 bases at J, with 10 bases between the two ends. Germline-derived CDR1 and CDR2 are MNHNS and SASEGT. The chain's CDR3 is CASSEFTSPYNEQFF. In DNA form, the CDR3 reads TGTGCCAGCAGTGAATTTACTAGCCCCTACAATGAGCAGTTCTTC.

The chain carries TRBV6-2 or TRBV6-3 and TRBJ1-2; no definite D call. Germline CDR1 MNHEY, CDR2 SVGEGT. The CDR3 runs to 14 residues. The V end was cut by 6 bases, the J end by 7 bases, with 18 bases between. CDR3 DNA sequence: TGTGCCAGCAGCCCTACGATCGGCGGGATTGGCTACACCTTC. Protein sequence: CASSPTIGGIGYTF.

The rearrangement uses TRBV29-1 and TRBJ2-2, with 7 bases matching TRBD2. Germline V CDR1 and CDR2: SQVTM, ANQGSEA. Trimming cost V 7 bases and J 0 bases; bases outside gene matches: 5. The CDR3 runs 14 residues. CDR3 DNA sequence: TGCAGCGGTGGGGACTACCCGAACACCGGGGAGCTGTTTTTT. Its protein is CSGGDYPNTGELFF.

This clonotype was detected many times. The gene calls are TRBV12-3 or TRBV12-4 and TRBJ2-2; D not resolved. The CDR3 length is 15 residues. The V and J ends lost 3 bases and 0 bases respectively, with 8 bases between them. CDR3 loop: CASSLPRSNTGELFF. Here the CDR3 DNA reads TGTGCCAGCAGTTTGCCCCGATCGAACACCGGGGAGCTGTTTTTT.

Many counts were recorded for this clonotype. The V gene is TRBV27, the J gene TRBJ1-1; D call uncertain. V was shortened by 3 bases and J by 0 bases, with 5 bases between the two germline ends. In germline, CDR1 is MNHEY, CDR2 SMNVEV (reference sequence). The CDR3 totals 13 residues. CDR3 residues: CASSFNLNTEAFF. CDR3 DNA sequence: TGTGCCAGCAGTTTTAATCTGAACACTGAAGCTTTCTTT.

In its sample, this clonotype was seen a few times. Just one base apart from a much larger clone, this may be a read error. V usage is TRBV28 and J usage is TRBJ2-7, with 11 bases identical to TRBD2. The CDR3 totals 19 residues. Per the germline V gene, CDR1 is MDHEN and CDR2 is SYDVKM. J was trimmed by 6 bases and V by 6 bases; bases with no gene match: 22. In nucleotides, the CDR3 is TGTGCCAGCAGCACCGCGGGACAGGGTATGGGACTAGCGGTGTGCGAGCAGTACTTC. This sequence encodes CASSTAGQGMGLAVCEQYF.

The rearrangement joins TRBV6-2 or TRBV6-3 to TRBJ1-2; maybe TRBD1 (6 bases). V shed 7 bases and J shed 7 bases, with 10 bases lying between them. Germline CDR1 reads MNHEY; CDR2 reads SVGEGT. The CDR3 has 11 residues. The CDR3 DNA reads TGTGCCAGCATGACAGGTCGTGGCTACACCTTC. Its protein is CASMTGRGYTF.

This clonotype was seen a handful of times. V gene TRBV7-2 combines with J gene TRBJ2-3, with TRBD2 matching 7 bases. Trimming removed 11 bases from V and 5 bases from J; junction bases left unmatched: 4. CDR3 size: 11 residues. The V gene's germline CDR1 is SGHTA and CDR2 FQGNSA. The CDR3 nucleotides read TGTGCCGGAGGGAGGGGAGATACGCAGTATTTT. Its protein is CAGGRGDTQYF. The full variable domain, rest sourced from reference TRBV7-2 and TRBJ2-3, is GAGVSQSPSNKVTEKGKDVELRCDPISGHTALYWYRQSLGQGLEFLIYFQGNSAPDKSGLPSDRFSAERTGGSVSTLTIQRTQQEDSAVYLCAGGRGDTQYFGPGTRLTVL.

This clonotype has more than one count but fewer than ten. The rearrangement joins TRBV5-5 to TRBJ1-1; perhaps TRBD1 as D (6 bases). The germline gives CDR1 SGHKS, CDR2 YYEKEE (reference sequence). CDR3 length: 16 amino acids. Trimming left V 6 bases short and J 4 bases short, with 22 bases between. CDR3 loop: CASTTWGGQGSTEAFF. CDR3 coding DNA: TGTGCCAGCACCACTTGGGGGGGACAAGGGAGCACTGAAGCTTTCTTT.

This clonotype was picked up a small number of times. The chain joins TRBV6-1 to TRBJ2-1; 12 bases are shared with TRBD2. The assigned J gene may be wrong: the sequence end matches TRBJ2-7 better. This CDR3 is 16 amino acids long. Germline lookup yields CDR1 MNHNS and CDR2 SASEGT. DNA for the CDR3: TGTGCCAGCAGTCGCCCGACTAGCGGGGGTACCTACGAGCAGTACTTC. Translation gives CASSRPTSGGTYEQYF.

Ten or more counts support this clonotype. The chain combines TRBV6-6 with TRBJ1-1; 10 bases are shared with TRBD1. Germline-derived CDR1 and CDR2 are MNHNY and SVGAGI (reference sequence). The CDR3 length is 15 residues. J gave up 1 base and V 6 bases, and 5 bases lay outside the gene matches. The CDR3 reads CASRDRGHKNTEAFF. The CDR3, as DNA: TGTGCCAGCAGAGACAGGGGGCATAAGAACACTGAAGCTTTCTTT.

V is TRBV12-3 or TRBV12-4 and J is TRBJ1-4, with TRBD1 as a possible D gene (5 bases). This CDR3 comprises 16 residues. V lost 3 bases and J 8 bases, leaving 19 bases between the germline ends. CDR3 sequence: CASSFGSGERGEKLFF. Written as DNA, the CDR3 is TGTGCCAGCAGTTTTGGCTCGGGGGAACGGGGCGAAAAACTGTTTTTT.

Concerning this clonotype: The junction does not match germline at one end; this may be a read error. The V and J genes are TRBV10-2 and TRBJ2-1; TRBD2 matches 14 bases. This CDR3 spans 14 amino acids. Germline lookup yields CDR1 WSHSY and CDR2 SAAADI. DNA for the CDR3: TGCGCCAGCAGTGGGACTAGCGGGGGGTCAGAGCAGCTCTTC. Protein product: CASSGTSGGSEQLF.